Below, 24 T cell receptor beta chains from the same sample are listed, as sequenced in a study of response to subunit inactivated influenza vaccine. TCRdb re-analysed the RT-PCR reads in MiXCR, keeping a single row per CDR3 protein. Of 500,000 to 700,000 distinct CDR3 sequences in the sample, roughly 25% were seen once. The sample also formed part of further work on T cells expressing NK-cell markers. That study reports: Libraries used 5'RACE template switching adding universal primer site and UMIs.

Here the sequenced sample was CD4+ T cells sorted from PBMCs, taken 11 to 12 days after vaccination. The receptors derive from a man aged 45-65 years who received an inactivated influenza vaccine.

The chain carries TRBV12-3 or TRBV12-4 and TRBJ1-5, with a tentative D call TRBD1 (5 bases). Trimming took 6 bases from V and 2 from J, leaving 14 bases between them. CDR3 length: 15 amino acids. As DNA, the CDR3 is TGTGCCAGCAGCCAGACTGGGGGAGGCAATCAGCCCCAGCATTTT. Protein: CASSQTGGGNQPQHF.

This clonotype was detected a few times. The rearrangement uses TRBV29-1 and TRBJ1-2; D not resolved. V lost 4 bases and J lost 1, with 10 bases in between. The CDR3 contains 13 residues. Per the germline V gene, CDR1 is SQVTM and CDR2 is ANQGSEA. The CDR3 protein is CSVAGVINYGYTF. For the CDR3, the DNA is TGCAGCGTTGCCGGAGTAATTAACTATGGCTACACCTTC.

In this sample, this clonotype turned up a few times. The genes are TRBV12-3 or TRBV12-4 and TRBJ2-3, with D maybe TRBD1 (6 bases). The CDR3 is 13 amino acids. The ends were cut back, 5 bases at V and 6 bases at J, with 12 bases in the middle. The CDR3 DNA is TGTGCCAGCAGTCCGCGGCAGGGGGATACGCAGTATTTT. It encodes CASSPRQGDTQYF.

The CDR3 DNA reads TGTGCCAGCAGTTTTCGGCTTTCTGAAGCTTTCTTT. This sequence encodes CASSFRLSEAFF. The chain has TRBV12-3 or TRBV12-4 and TRBJ1-1; D remains unclear. The CDR3 is 12 residues long. V lost 3 bases and J 6 bases, leaving 8 bases between the germline ends.

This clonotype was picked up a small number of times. The CDR3 loop is CATSDIGNNEQFF. In nucleotides, the CDR3 is TGTGCCACCAGTGATATCGGCAACAATGAGCAGTTCTTC. J is TRBJ2-1 and V is TRBV24-1; no firm D call. Trimming took off 3 bases at V and 5 bases at J, with 7 bases between the two ends. Germline V lookup: CDR1 KGHDR, CDR2 SFDVKD. This CDR3 has 13 amino acids.

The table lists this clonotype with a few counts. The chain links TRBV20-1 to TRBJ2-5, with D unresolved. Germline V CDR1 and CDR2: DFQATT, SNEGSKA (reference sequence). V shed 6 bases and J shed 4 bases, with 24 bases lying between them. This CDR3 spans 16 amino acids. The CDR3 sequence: CSANNRVLRGTETQYF. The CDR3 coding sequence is TGCAGTGCAAATAACCGGGTGCTACGAGGCACAGAGACCCAGTACTTC.

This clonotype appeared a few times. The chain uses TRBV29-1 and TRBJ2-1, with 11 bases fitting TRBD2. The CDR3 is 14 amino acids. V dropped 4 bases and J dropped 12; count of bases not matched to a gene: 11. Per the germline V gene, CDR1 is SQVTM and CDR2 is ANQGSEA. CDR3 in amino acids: CSVAVLAGGNGQFF. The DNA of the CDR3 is TGCAGCGTTGCAGTCCTAGCGGGAGGAAACGGGCAGTTCTTC.

CDR3 in amino acids: CASSQGELTGGQPEAFF. DNA of the CDR3: TGTGCCAGCAGCCAAGGAGAGTTGACAGGGGGCCAGCCAGAAGCTTTCTTT. The chain uses TRBV3-1 and TRBJ1-1; 10 nucleotides match TRBD1. With V trimmed by 1 base and J by 8 bases, 13 bases remained unmatched. Per the germline V gene, CDR1 is LGHDT and CDR2 is YNNKEL (reference sequence). The CDR3 runs 17 residues.

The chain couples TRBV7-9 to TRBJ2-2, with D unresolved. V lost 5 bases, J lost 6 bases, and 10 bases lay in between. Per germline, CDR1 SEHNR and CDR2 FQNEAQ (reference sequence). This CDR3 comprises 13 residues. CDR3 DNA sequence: TGTGCCAGCAGCCTTGCCTGGGCCGGGGAGCTGTTTTTT. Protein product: CASSLAWAGELFF.

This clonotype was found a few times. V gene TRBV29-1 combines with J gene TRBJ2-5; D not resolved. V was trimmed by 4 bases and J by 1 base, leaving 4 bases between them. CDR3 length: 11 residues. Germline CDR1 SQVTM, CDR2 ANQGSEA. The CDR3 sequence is CSVAPQETQYF. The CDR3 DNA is TGCAGCGTTGCTCCCCAAGAGACCCAGTACTTC.

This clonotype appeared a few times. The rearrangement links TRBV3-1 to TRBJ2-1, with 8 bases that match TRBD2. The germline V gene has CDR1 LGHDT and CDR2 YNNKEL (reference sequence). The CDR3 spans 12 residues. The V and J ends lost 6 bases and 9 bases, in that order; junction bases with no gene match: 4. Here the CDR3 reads CASRRGAAEQFF. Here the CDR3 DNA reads TGTGCCAGCAGGCGGGGGGCGGCTGAGCAGTTCTTC.

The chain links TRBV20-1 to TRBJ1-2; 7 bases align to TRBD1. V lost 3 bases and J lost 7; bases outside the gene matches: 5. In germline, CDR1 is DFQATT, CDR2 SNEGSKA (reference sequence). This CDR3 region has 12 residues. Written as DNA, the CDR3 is TGCAGTGCTAGCGCACGGACAGGTGGCTACACCTTC. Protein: CSASARTGGYTF.

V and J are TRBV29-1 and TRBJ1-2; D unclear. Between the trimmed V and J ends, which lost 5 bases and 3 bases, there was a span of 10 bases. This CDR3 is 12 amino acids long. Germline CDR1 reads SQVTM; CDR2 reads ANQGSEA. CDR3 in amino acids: CSVSRTDYGYTF. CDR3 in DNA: TGCAGCGTTTCCCGGACGGACTATGGCTACACCTTC.

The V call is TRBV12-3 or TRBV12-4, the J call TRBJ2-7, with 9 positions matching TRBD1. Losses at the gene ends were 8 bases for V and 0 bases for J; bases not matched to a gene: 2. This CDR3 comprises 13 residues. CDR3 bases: TGTGCCAGCGGGACAGGGCTCTCCTACGAGCAGTACTTC. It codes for CASGTGLSYEQYF.

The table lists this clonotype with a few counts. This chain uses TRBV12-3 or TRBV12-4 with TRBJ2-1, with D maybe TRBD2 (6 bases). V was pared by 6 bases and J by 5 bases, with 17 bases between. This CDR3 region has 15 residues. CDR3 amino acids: CASRSGLLINNEQFF. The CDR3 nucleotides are TGTGCCAGCAGGTCGGGACTCCTCATTAACAATGAGCAGTTCTTC.

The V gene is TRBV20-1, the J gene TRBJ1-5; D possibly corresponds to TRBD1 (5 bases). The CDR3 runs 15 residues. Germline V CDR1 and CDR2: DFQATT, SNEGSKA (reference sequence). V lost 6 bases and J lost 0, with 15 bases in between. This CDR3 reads CSAWGPQLSNQPQHF. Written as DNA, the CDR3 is TGCAGTGCCTGGGGACCGCAGCTTAGCAATCAGCCCCAGCATTTT.

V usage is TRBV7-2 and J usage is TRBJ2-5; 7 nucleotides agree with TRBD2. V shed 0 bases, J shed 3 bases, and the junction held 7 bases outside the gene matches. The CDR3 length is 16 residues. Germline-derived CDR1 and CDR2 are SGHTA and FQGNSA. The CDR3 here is CASSLALWAGEETQYF. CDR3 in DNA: TGTGCCAGCAGCTTAGCGCTCTGGGCGGGGGAAGAGACCCAGTACTTC.

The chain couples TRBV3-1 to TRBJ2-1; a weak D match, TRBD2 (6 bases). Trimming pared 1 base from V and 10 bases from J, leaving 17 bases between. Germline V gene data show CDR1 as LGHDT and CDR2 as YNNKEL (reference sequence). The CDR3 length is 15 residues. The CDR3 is CASSQGTMKAGEQFF. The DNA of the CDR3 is TGTGCCAGCAGCCAAGGCACCATGAAAGCGGGCGAGCAGTTCTTC.

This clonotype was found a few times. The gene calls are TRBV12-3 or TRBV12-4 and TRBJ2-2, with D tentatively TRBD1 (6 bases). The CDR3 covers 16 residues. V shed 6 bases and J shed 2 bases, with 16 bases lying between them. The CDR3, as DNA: TGTGCCAGCAGGATCACAGGGTCTCTCAACACCGGGGAGCTGTTTTTT. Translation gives CASRITGSLNTGELFF.

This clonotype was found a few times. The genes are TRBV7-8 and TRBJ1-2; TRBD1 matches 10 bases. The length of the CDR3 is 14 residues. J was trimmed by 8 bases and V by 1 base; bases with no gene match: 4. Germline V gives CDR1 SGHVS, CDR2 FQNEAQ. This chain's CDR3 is CASSLGQGAWGYTF. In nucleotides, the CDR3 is TGTGCCAGCAGCTTAGGACAGGGGGCTTGGGGCTACACCTTC.

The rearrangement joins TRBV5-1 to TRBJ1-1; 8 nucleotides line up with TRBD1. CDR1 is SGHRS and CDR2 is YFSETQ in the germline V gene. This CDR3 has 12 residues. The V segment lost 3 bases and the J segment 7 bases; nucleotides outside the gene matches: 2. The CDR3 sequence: CASSWGTGEAFF. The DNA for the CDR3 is TGCGCCAGCAGCTGGGGGACAGGTGAAGCTTTCTTT.

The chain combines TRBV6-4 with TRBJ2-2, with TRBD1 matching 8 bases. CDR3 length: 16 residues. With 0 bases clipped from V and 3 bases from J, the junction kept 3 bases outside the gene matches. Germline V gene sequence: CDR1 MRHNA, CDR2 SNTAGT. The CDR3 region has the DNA TGTGCCAGCAGTGACTCGGGCAGGGGGCACACCGGGGAGCTGTTTTTT. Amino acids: CASSDSGRGHTGELFF.

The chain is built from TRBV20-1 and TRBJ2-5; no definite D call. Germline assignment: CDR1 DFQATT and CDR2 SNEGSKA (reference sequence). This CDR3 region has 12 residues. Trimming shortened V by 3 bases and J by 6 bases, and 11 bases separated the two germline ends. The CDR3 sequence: CSASWLEKTQYF. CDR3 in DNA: TGCAGTGCTAGTTGGCTCGAGAAGACCCAGTACTTC.

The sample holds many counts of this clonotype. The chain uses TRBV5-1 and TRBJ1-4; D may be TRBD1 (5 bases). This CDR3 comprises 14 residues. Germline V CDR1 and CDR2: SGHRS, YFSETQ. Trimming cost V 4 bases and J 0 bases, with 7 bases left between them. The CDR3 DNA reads TGCGCCAGCAGCCAGGACACAACTAATGAAAAACTGTTTTTT. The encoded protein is CASSQDTTNEKLFF.